This is a list of T cell receptor beta chains from one sample in a study of lymphopenia after photon versus proton radiotherapy. Produced via immunoSEQ multiplex PCR; TCRdb's table is partial and in-frame only. The table lists some 64,000 clones, approximately 90% of them singletons. Sequencing was performed on peripheral blood, taken from a patient treated with proton-based radiotherapy. Receptors originate from a man older than 75 with esophageal cancer. Both conserved end residues are part of each CDR3. A D gene is named only where the DNA matches it firmly.

TRBJ2-3,TRBD2,TRBV7-2,CASSLDSGGAIDTQYF
TRBJ2-5,TRBD2,TRBV7-2,CASSFQRGGQETQYF
TRBJ1-5,TRBD1,TRBV19,CASYSDRDRNQPQHF
TRBJ1-5,NA,TRBV18,CASSPLRGQPQHF
TRBJ1-2,NA,TRBV5-5,CASSPPLGGSGGYTF
TRBJ1-6,NA,TRBV27,CASSPGRAASPLHF
TRBJ1-4,TRBD1,TRBV10-2,CASSPGTATNEKLFF
TRBJ2-1,NA,TRBV12-5,CASGFPGIYERDYNEQFF
TRBJ1-2,TRBD1,TRBV5-1,CASKKLGQGMDGYTF
TRBJ2-7,TRBD2,TRBV10-2,CASSERTSAAYEQYF
TRBJ2-1,TRBD2,TRBV7-2,CASSGTSGHNEQFF
TRBJ1-1,NA,TRBV19,CASSRGPLLNTEAFF
TRBJ2-7,NA,TRBV12-5,CASGLNAATREQYF
TRBJ2-2,TRBD2,TRBV7-3,CASSFGLAVTGELFF
TRBJ2-3,NA,TRBV10-3,CAISVLGDADTQYF
TRBJ2-3,NA,TRBV13,CASSPQGGADTQYF
TRBJ1-2,NA,TRBV15,CATSRGASTHYGYTF
TRBJ1-1,NA,TRBV18,CASSPEDGTEAFF
TRBJ1-2,NA,TRBV9,CASSVGMGPNYGYTF
TRBJ2-2,NA,TRBV9,CASSVRQGRTGELFF
TRBJ2-7,TRBD2,TRBV27,CASSLTPGGVTIHEQYF
TRBJ2-7,NA,TRBV5-4,CASSPGSGGWSSYEQYF
TRBJ1-4,TRBD1,TRBV29-1,CSGGTGKEKLFF
TRBJ2-2,TRBD1,TRBV7-3,CASSLTGTDTGELFF
TRBJ2-1,TRBD1,TRBV2,CASRGQRYNEQFF
TRBJ2-7,TRBD1,TRBV9,CASSATGVGYEQYF
TRBJ1-1,TRBD1,TRBV9,CASSARQGNTEAFF
TRBJ1-1,NA,TRBV7-6,CASSLGGSEAFF
TRBJ1-5,NA,TRBV7-8,CASSLVRESNQPQHF
TRBJ1-1,NA,TRBV7-8,CASSLRRSGLEAFF
TRBJ2-7,NA,TRBV27,CASSLGVPYEQYF
TRBJ2-2,NA,TRBV12-2,CASRLLIKNTGELFF
TRBJ2-5,NA,TRBV18,CASSPQSGRETQYF
TRBJ2-2,TRBD2,TRBV7-2,CASSLGTSGSGTGELFF
TRBJ1-2,NA,TRBV5-6,CASSLGRGTGGYTF
TRBJ2-3,NA,TRBV5-1,CASSLEGTDTQYF
TRBJ2-1,NA,TRBV7-8,CASSPPTSSYNEQFF
TRBJ2-7,TRBD2,TRBV7-2,CASSPGASGGFYEQYF
TRBJ2-1,TRBD2,TRBV2,CASSDPSGGSSYNEQFF
TRBJ2-3,NA,TRBV5-1,CASSLIQPNTDTQYF
TRBJ2-5,TRBD1,TRBV9,CASSVGGQKKETQYF
TRBJ1-6,NA,TRBV19,CASSVTPISYNSPLHF
TRBJ1-1,TRBD1,TRBV6-5,CASSKDREGAEAFF
TRBJ2-7,TRBD1,TRBV6-5,CATRQGARTEQYF
TRBJ2-7,TRBD2,TRBV29-1,CSVEGLGLAGADYEQYF
TRBJ2-3,NA,TRBV11-2,CASSLLGFADTQYF
TRBJ2-7,NA,TRBV27,CASSPGHLAYEQYF
TRBJ2-7,TRBD2,TRBV7-9,CASGGTSPYEQYF
TRBJ2-7,NA,TRBV5-4,CASSLAYEQYF
TRBJ2-2,TRBD2,TRBV11-1,CASSAHPGLAGANTGELFF
TRBJ2-1,NA,TRBV7-2,CASSLKGDSGEQFF
TRBJ1-2,NA,TRBV7-2,CASSYRGQNYGYTF
TRBJ2-5,TRBD2,TRBV30,CAWSPGLAGETQYF
TRBJ1-4,NA,TRBV9,CASSVEQGLREKLFF
TRBJ2-2,NA,TRBV27,CASSHRGGGELFF
TRBJ1-3,NA,TRBV7-2,CASSLFGGGQSSGNTIYF
TRBJ1-1,NA,TRBV7-2,CASSLAPGNTEAFF